Described below is a single T cell receptor (beta chain) sequence and its context. Its antigen is as yet unknown. The data were obtained in a study of T cell responses to AZD1222 COVID-19 vaccine. Study-wide results and caveats: The study found Spike-specific TCR breadth and depth rose after two AZD1222 doses. Of spike-specific TCRs, nearly half reportedly target regions left unmutated in variants. Donors, mostly white British, included more females; clonal diversity was possibly underestimated. Only 5 to 7 AZD1222 recipients were seropositive at baseline.

Profiled with immunoSEQ multiplex PCR; TCRdb holds only in-frame clones, not every one. The sample includes over 60,000 clones, 60% to 85% seen only once; the top ten take approximately 23%. The receptor was isolated from an adult in good health. The material was peripheral blood, obtained on day 0 of MenACWY control vaccination.

In DNA form, the CDR3 reads TGCAGCGTTTTAGGGACATGGGAGATCCACAATGAGCAGTTCTTC. This encodes CSVLGTWEIHNEQFF. V usage is TRBV29-1 and J usage is TRBJ2-1; possibly TRBD1 for D (6 bases). Per the germline V gene, CDR1 is SQVTM and CDR2 is ANQGSEA. This CDR3 is built from 15 residues. The ends were cut back, 5 bases at V and 5 bases at J, with 19 bases in the middle.